This is a list of T cell receptor beta chains from one sample in a study of response to subunit inactivated influenza vaccine. TCRdb re-called the RT-PCR reads with MiXCR, one entry per CDR3 protein. In the table there are approximately 700,000 distinct CDR3 sequences, roughly 14% of which are singletons. The sequences come from PBMCs from blood, collected around two weeks before vaccination. The receptors originated from a man aged 50 to 60 who received an inactivated influenza vaccine. CDR3s include the opening cysteine and the closing phenylalanine or tryptophan. The order of the fields is clone size, D gene, J gene, CDR3 length, V gene, CDR3 DNA, CDR3 protein. D genes are given only for firm matches. Expanded clones get a size class; other rows say once, few or many, or leave the size out.

few | TRBD2 | TRBJ2-3 | 15 | TRBV7-2 | TGTGCCAGCAGCACCAACGGACTAGCGGCAGATACGCAGTATTTT | CASSTNGLAADTQYF
few | TRBD1 | TRBJ2-5 | 13 | TRBV10-3 | TGTGCCATGGGACAGGGGGATTCGGAGACCCAGTACTTC | CAMGQGDSETQYF
. | . | TRBJ1-5 | 13 | TRBV4-3 | TGCGCCAGCAGCCAAGATGTAGGTCAGCCCCAGCATTTT | CASSQDVGQPQHF
. | . | TRBJ2-3 | 15 | TRBV9 | TGTGCCAGCAGCACACGGGCAGGGCCGGTCGATACGCAGTATTTT | CASSTRAGPVDTQYF
. | TRBD2 | TRBJ2-2 | 15 | TRBV20-1 | TGCAGTGCCAGGACTAGCGGGAGGAACACCGGGGAGCTGTTTTTT | CSARTSGRNTGELFF
. | TRBD2 | TRBJ2-2 | 17 | TRBV6-2/TRBV6-3 | TGTGCCAGCAGTTATCCCCCCAGCGGGGCTGACACCGGGGAGCTGTTTTTT | CASSYPPSGADTGELFF
few | TRBD1 | TRBJ2-1 | 15 | TRBV7-3 | TGTGCCAGCAGCTTACAGGACAGGGGGGGGACTGAGCAGTTCTTC | CASSLQDRGGTEQFF
. | TRBD2 | TRBJ2-3 | 18 | TRBV6-1 | TGTGCCAGCAGTAGGGCCTCACTAGCGCCGGGGATTGGAGATACGCAGTATTTT | CASSRASLAPGIGDTQYF
many | . | TRBJ2-7 | 13 | TRBV5-1 | TGTGCCAGCAGTTTTGGCAGCTCCTACGAGCAGTACTTC | CASSFGSSYEQYF
. | TRBD1 | TRBJ2-7 | 15 | TRBV12-3/TRBV12-4 | TGTGCCAGCAGATACACCGGGACAGGGTCTGCCGAGCAGTACTTC | CASRYTGTGSAEQYF
few | TRBD1 | TRBJ1-4 | 14 | TRBV30 | TGTGCCTGGAACAGGGGGGGGCTAGATGAAAAACTGTTTTTT | CAWNRGGLDEKLFF
few | . | TRBJ2-2 | 15 | TRBV5-1 | TGCGCCAGCAGCCTTCGGGCGGGGCAAACCGGGGAGCTGTTTTTT | CASSLRAGQTGELFF
few | . | TRBJ2-3 | 11 | TRBV29-1 | TGCAGCGTTGAGGACAGAGATACGCAGTATTTT | CSVEDRDTQYF
. | . | TRBJ2-5 | 15 | TRBV28 | TGTGCCAGCAGCGCAGGACTCCTATACCAAGAGACCCAGTACTTC | CASSAGLLYQETQYF
. | . | TRBJ1-2 | 13 | TRBV6-2/TRBV6-3 | TGTGCCAGCAGTGGGGAAGGGAACTATGGCTACACCTTC | CASSGEGNYGYTF
many | . | TRBJ2-2 | 13 | TRBV7-9 | TGTGCCAGCAGCTTTACGAACACCGGGGAGCTGTTTTTT | CASSFTNTGELFF
few | . | TRBJ1-4 | 14 | TRBV5-1 | TGCGCCAGCAGCTTTAGGGACGTGCCGTCCAAACTGTTTTTT | CASSFRDVPSKLFF
. | . | TRBJ2-3 | 15 | TRBV7-2 | TGTGCCAGCAGCTTATCGAGGGCTGGCACAGATACGCAGTATTTT | CASSLSRAGTDTQYF
. | TRBD2 | TRBJ2-1 | 18 | TRBV11-2 | TGTGCCAGCAGCAGGAGGGCTAGCGGAAGAAGCTCCTACAATGAGCAGTTCTTC | CASSRRASGRSSYNEQFF
. | . | TRBJ2-7 | 14 | TRBV5-5 | TGTGCCAGCAGCTGGACGGACGGTCGTGGTGAGCAGTACTTC | CASSWTDGRGEQYF
. | . | TRBJ1-3 | 14 | TRBV2 | TGTGCCAGCAGTGAAGAGGGGTCTGGAAACACCATATATTTT | CASSEEGSGNTIYF
. | . | TRBJ2-5 | 14 | TRBV5-1 | TGCGCCAGCAGCCATACGGGACATCAAGAGACCCAGTACTTC | CASSHTGHQETQYF
. | TRBD1 | TRBJ2-2 | 17 | TRBV24-1 | TGTGCCACCAGTGATCCCCCCGGGACAGGGAACACCGGGGAGCTGTTTTTT | CATSDPPGTGNTGELFF
few | TRBD2 | TRBJ2-2 | 16 | TRBV6-2/TRBV6-3 | TGTGCCAGCACCCCCCGGGGGGGGTTCGACACCGGGGAGCTGTTTTTT | CASTPRGGFDTGELFF
. | . | TRBJ1-2 | 13 | TRBV12-3/TRBV12-4 | TGTGCCAGTTTTGGAGGGCCCCTCTATGGCTACACCTTC | CASFGGPLYGYTF
few | . | TRBJ2-2 | 16 | TRBV24-1 | TGTGCCACCAGTGATTTCGGGACCCGGAACACCGGGGAGCTGTTTTTT | CATSDFGTRNTGELFF
. | TRBD1 | TRBJ2-7 | 14 | TRBV9 | TGTGCCAGCAGCGAGGGGGGACAGGGGAACGAGCAGTACTTC | CASSEGGQGNEQYF
. | TRBD2 | TRBJ2-2 | 17 | TRBV13 | TGTGCCAGCAGCTCTTCAACCGGGGGGGCCATCACCGGGGAGCTGTTTTTT | CASSSSTGGAITGELFF
. | TRBD2 | TRBJ2-3 | 16 | TRBV7-2 | TGTGCCAGCAGCTTAGTCCCGGGACTAAGCACAGATACGCAGTATTTT | CASSLVPGLSTDTQYF
few | . | TRBJ2-7 | 17 | TRBV28 | TGTGCCAGCAGTTTTAGGAGACCCTCGAGGTCTCACTACGAGCAGTACTTC | CASSFRRPSRSHYEQYF
. | . | TRBJ2-7 | 13 | TRBV5-1 | TGCGCCAGCAGCTTGAGGACGGATTACGAGCAGTACTTC | CASSLRTDYEQYF
. | TRBD1 | TRBJ2-7 | 15 | TRBV6-5 | TGTGCCAGCAGTTACGCTCAAGGACAGGGCTACGAGCAGTACTTC | CASSYAQGQGYEQYF
few | . | TRBJ1-5 | 17 | TRBV18 | TGTGCCAGCTCACCACGGTTTGGGGGGCAGAGCAATCAGCCCCAGCATTTT | CASSPRFGGQSNQPQHF
many | . | TRBJ2-1 | 13 | TRBV7-2 | TGTGCCAGCAGCTTAGCGTTGACGTATGAGCAGTTCTTC | CASSLALTYEQFF
many | TRBD2 | TRBJ2-1 | 17 | TRBV5-1 | TGCGCCAGCAGCTTGGCCGCGGCTAGCGGGGGCTACAATGAGCAGTTCTTC | CASSLAAASGGYNEQFF
few | . | TRBJ2-1 | 11 | TRBV20-1 | TGCAGTGTACGCCGGGGGTATGAGCAGTTCTTC | CSVRRGYEQFF
few | TRBD1 | TRBJ2-1 | 14 | TRBV12-3/TRBV12-4 | TGTGCCAGCAGTTCCGGGACAGGGGTCGATGAGCAGTTCTTC | CASSSGTGVDEQFF
few | . | TRBJ1-1 | 14 | TRBV29-1 | TGCAGCGTTCCTGTAGCAGACGCCGGCACTGAAGCTTTCTTT | CSVPVADAGTEAFF
. | . | TRBJ1-1 | 15 | TRBV20-1 | TGCAGTGCTAGGGGTCAGGGAGGGATGAACACTGAAGCTTTCTTT | CSARGQGGMNTEAFF
. | TRBD2 | TRBJ2-1 | 17 | TRBV20-1 | TGCAGTGCTAGAAGGAGGGTAGCGGGAGGGCAGGTCCCTGAGCAGTTCTTC | CSARRRVAGGQVPEQFF
few | . | TRBJ2-5 | 13 | TRBV20-1 | TGCAGTGCTAGCCGGCACTCCAGGGAGACCCAGTACTTC | CSASRHSRETQYF
many | TRBD2 | TRBJ2-3 | 18 | TRBV12-3/TRBV12-4 | TGTGCCAGCAGTGGACTAGCGGGGGGTCCAGGGGTCCCAGATACGCAGTATTTT | CASSGLAGGPGVPDTQYF
few | TRBD2 | TRBJ2-3 | 13 | TRBV28 | TGTGCCAGCAGTTACGGGGGGTTTGGTACGCAGTATTTT | CASSYGGFGTQYF
many | . | TRBJ2-1 | 14 | TRBV5-1 | TGCGCCAGCAGCTTGGGCGGTGACTACAATGAGCAGTTCTTC | CASSLGGDYNEQFF
. | TRBD1 | TRBJ2-1 | 17 | TRBV7-2 | TGTGCCAGCAGCTCGTCCCTCGACAGGGGGCTCAACAATGAGCAGTTCTTC | CASSSSLDRGLNNEQFF